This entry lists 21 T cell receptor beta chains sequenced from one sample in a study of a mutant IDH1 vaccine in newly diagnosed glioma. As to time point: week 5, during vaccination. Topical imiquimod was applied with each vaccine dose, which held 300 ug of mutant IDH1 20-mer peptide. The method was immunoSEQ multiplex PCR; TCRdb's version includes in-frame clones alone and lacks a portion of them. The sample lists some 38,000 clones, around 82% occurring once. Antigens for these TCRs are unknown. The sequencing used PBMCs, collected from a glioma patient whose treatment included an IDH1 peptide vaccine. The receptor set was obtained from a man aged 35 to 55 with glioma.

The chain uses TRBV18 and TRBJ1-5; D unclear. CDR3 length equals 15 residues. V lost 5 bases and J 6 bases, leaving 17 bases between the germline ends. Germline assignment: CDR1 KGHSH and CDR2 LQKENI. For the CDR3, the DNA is TGTGCCAGCTCATCCTTCTCGGGTGAGGGTCAGCCCCAGCATTTT. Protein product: CASSSFSGEGQPQHF.

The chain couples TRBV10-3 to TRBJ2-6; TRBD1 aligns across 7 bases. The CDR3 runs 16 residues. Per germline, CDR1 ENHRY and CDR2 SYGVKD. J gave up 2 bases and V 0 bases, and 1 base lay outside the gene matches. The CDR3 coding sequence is TGTGCCATCAGTGAGTCAACAGGGGCTGGGGCCAACGTCCTGACTTTC. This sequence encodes CAISESTGAGANVLTF.

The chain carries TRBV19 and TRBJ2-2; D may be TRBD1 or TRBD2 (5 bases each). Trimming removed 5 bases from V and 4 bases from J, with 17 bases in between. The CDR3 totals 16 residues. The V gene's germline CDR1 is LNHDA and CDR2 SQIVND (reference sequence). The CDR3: CASSLLGRKLTGELFF. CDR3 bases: TGTGCCAGTAGTCTCCTGGGACGGAAACTCACCGGGGAGCTGTTTTTT.

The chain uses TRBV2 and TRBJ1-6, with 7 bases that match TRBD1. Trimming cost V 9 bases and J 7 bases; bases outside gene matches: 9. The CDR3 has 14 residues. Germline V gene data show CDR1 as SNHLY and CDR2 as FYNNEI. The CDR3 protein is CARDSDRENSPLHF. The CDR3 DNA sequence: TGTGCCAGAGACTCAGACAGGGAGAATTCACCCCTCCACTTT.

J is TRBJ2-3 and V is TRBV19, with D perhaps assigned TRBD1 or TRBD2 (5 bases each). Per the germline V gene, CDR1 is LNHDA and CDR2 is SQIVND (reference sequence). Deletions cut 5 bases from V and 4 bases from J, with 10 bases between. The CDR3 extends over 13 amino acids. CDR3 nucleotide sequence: TGTGCCAGTAGTCACCGGGGCCCAGATACGCAGTATTTT. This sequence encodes CASSHRGPDTQYF.

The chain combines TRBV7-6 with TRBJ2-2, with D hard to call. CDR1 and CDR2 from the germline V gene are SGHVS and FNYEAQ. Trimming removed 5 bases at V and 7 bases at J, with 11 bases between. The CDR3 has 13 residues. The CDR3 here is CASSAREVGELFF. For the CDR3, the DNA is TGTGCCAGCAGCGCAAGAGAGGTCGGGGAGCTGTTTTTT.

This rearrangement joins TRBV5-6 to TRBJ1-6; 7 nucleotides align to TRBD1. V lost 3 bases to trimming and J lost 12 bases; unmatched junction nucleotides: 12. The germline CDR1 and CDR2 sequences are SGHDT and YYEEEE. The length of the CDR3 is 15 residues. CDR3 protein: CASSYDRAGNEPLHF. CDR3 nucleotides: TGTGCCAGCAGCTACGACAGGGCGGGGAATGAACCCCTCCACTTT.

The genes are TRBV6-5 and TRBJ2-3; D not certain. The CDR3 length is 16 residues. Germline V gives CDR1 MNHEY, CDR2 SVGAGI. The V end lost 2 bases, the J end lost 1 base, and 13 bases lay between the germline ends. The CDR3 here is CASSYQAPLGTDTQYF. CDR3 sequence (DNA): TGTGCCAGCAGTTACCAAGCCCCCCTTGGCACAGATACGCAGTATTTT.

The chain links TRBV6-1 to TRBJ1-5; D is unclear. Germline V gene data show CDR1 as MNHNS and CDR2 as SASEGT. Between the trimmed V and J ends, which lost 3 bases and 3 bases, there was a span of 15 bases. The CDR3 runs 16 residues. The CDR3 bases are TGTGCCAGCAGTGATTCCCTGAGGCGATCCAATCAGCCCCAGCATTTT. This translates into CASSDSLRRSNQPQHF.

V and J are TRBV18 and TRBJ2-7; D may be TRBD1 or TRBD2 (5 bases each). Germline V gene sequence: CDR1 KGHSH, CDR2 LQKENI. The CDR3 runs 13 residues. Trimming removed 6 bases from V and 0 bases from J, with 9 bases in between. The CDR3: CASSPGLSYEQYF. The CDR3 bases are TGTGCCAGCTCCCCGGGGCTCTCCTACGAGCAGTACTTC. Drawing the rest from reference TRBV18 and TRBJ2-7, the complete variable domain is NAGVMQNPRHLVRRRGQEARLRCSPMKGHSHVYWYRQLPEEGLKFMVYLQKENIIDESGMPKERFSAEFPKEGPSILRIQQVVRGDSAAYFCASSPGLSYEQYFGPGTRLTVT.

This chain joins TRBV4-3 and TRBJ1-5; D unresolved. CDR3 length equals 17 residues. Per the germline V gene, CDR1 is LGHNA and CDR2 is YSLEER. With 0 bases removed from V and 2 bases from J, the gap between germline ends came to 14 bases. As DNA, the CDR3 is TGCGCCAGCAGCCAAGAACCATGGGGTTACGGCAATCAGCCCCAGCATTTT. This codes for CASSQEPWGYGNQPQHF.

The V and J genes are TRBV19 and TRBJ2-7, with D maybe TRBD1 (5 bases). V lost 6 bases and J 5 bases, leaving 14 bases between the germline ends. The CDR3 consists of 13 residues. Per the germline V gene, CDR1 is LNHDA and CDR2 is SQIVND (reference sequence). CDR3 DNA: TGTGCCAGTAGCTTCCAGGGTGCCGACGAGCAGTACTTC. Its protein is CASSFQGADEQYF.

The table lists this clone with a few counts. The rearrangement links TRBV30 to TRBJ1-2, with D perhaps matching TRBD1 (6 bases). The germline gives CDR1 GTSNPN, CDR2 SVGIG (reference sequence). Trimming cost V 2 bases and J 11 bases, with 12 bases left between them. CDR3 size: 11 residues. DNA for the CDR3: TGTGCCTGGAGTATTGGACAGATATACACCTTC. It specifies CAWSIGQIYTF.

CDR3 protein: CASSPTGRQETQYF. The CDR3, as DNA: TGCGCCAGCAGCCCTACAGGGAGACAAGAGACCCAGTACTTC. The rearrangement links TRBV5-1 to TRBJ2-5, with a possible D match to TRBD1 (6 bases). CDR1 is SGHRS, CDR2 YFSETQ, per germline. The CDR3 consists of 14 residues. Between the trimmed V and J ends, which lost 4 bases and 2 bases, there was a span of 12 bases.

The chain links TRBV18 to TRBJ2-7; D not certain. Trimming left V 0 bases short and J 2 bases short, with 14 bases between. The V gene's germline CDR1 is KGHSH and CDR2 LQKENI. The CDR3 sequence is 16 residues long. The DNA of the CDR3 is TGTGCCAGCTCACCACCCTCCCAGTCCCGAGCCTACGAGCAGTACTTC. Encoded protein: CASSPPSQSRAYEQYF.

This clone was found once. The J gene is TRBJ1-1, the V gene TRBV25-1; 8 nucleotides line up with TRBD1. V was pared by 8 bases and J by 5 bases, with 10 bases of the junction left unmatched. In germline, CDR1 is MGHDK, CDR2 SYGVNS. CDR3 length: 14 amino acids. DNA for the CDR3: TGTGCCAGCGCTCAACAGGGGGATTGGACTGAAGCTTTCTTT. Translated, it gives CASAQQGDWTEAFF.

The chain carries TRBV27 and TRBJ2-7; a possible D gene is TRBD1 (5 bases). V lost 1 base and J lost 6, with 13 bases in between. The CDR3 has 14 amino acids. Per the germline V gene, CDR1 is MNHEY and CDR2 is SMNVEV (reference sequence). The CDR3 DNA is TGTGCCAGCAGTTTATTGGGCAGGGAAAGCGAGCAGTACTTC. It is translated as CASSLLGRESEQYF.

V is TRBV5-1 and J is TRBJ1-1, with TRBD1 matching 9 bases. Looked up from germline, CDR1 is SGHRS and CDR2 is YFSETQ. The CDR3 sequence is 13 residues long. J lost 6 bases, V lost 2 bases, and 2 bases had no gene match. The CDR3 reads CASSLNRGPEAFF. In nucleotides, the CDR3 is TGCGCCAGCAGCTTAAACAGGGGGCCTGAAGCTTTCTTT.

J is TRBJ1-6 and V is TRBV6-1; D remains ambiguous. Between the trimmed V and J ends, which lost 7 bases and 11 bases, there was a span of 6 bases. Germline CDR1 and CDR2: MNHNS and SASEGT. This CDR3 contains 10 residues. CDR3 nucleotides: TGTGCCAGCACCGGACCACCCCTCCACTTT. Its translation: CASTGPPLHF.

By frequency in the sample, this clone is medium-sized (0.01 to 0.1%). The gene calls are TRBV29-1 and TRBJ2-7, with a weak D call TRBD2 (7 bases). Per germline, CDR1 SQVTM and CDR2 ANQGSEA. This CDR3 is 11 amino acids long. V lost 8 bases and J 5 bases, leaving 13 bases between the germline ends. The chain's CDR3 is CSTRGGDEQYF. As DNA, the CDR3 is TGCAGCACCAGGGGAGGGGACGAGCAGTACTTC.

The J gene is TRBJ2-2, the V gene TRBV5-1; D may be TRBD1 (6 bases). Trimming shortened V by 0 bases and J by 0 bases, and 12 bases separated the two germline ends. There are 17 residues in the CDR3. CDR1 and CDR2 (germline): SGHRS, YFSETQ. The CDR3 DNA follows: TGCGCCAGCAGCTTGGGCCACAGGGACCCGAACACCGGGGAGCTGTTTTTT. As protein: CASSLGHRDPNTGELFF.